This T cell receptor beta chain was sequenced for a study of control samples from healthy donors and cancer patients (dated by TCRdb to the early 2020s). The method behind the library was the immunoSEQ multiplex PCR assay. TCRdb limited this immuneACCESS table to in-frame rearrangements with V and J called. A share of clones is missing; checked studies link under half to unresolved V genes, and the rest is unexplained. The sample table lists tens of thousands of clones, approximately 91% of them with a count of one. The leading ten clones occupy approximately 7.6% of the sample. This clone was found a few times. What this receptor recognizes is not known. Base-call qualities are not available, and no considerably larger clone is one nucleotide away. Per the germline V gene, MRHNA is the CDR1 and SNTAGT is the CDR2. Counted from cysteine to phenylalanine, this CDR3 has 15 amino acids. The retained sequence is limited to the CDR3, 45 bases, with the frame set at the first base. The trim is 0 bases for V and 9 bases for J, with a gap of 12 bases between the germline ends.

The receptor was derived from a woman aged 60-70 years in good health. Specimen: blood. This sequence uses TRBV6-4 and TRBJ1-6; TRBD1 might be the D gene, on 5 matching bases. The bases read TGTGCCAGCAGTGACTCAGTGCAGGGCAGTTCACCCCTCCACTTT. This yields the protein CASSDSVQGSSPLHF.